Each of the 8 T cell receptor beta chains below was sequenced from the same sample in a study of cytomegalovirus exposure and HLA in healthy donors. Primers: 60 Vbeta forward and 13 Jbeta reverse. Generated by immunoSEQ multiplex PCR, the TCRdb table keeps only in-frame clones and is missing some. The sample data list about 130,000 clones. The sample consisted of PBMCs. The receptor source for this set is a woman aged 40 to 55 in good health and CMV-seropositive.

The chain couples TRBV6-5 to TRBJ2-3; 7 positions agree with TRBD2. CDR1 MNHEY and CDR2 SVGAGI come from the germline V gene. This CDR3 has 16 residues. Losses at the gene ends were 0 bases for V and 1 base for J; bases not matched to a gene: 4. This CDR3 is CASSYSRAGGTDTQYF. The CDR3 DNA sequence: TGTGCCAGCAGTTACTCTAGGGCGGGAGGCACAGATACGCAGTATTTT.

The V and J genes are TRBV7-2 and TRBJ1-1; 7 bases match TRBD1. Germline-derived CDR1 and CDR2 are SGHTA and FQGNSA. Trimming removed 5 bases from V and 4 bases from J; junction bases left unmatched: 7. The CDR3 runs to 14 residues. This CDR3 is CASSDRVATTEAFF. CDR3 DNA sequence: TGTGCCAGCAGCGACAGGGTCGCGACCACTGAAGCTTTCTTT. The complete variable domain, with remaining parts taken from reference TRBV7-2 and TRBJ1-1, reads GAGVSQSPSNKVTEKGKDVELRCDPISGHTALYWYRQSLGQGLEFLIYFQGNSAPDKSGLPSDRFSAERTGGSVSTLTIQRTQQEDSAVYLCASSDRVATTEAFFGQGTRLTVV.

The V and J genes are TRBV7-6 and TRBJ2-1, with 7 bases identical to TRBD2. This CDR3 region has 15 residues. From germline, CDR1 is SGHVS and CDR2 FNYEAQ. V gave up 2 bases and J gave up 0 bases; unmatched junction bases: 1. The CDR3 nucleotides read TGTGCCAGCAGCTTACTAGCGGCCTCCTACAATGAGCAGTTCTTC. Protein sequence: CASSLLAASYNEQFF.

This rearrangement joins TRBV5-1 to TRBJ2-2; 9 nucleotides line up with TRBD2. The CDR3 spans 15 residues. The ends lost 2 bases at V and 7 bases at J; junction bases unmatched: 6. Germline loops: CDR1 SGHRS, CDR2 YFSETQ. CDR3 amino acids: CASSFGGRGIGELFF. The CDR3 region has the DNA TGCGCCAGCAGCTTCGGCGGGAGGGGGATCGGGGAGCTGTTTTTT.

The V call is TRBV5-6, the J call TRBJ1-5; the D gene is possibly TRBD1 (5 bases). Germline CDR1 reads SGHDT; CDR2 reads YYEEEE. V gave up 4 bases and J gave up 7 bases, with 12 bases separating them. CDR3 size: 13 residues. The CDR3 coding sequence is TGTGCCAGCAGCGGGGGGGACGGGCAGCCCCAGCATTTT. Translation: CASSGGDGQPQHF.

Here the CDR3 DNA reads TGTGCCAGCCGCAACCCCTACGAGCAGTACTTC. It yields the protein CASRNPYEQYF. The chain joins TRBV6-1 to TRBJ2-5; D gene uncertain. The end of the DNA fits TRBJ2-7 better, so the J call may be wrong. Germline loops: CDR1 MNHNS, CDR2 SASEGT. CDR3 length equals 11 residues.

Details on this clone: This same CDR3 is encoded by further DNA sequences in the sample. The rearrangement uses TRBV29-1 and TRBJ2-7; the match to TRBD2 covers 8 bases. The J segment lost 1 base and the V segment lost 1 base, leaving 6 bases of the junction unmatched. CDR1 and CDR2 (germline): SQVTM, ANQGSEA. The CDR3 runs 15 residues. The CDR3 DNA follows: TGCAGCGTTGAAGGGGCGGCTAGCGGGTCCTACGAGCAGTACTTC. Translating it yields CSVEGAASGSYEQYF.

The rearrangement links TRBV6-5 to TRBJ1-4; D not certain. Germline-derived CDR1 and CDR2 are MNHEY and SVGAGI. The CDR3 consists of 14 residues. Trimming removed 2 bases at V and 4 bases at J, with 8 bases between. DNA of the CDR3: TGTGCCAGCAGTTACGGGAGCCATAATGAAAAACTGTTTTTT. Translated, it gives CASSYGSHNEKLFF.